This is a list of T cell receptor beta chains from one sample in a study of blood T cell repertoires in COVID-19. Here immunoSEQ multiplex PCR was the method, and the copy in TCRdb shows in-frame clones only, minus some. The sample has about 130,000 clones, around 80% seen once. Sequencing was carried out using peripheral blood. These receptors originate from a woman between 55 and 75 years old with acute or convalescent COVID-19. CDR3s include the opening cysteine and the closing phenylalanine or tryptophan. Each record gives: CDR3 DNA, CDR3 protein, J gene, V gene, D gene, clone size. D genes are given only for firm matches. Clone size is given for some rows only: seen once, a few or many times, or a class if the clone is expanded.

CDR3 DNA: TGTGCCAGCAGCAAGCGGGCGATGGGACTGAACCACCGGGGAGCTGTTTTT; CDR3 protein: CASSKRAMGLNHRGAVF; J gene: TRBJ2-2; V gene: TRBV21-1; D gene: -; clone size: -
CDR3 DNA: TGCAGCGTCCGAACAGGGGTCCCAGATACGCAGTATTTT; CDR3 protein: CSVRTGVPDTQYF; J gene: TRBJ2-3; V gene: TRBV29-1; D gene: TRBD1; clone size: -
CDR3 DNA: TGTGCCAGTAGTTCATACTCGTACTTCCCCGGCTACACCTTC; CDR3 protein: CASSSYSYFPGYTF; J gene: TRBJ1-2; V gene: TRBV19; D gene: -; clone size: -
CDR3 DNA: TGTGCCAGCAGCTTAGTACTTGGTGAAAAACTGTTTTTT; CDR3 protein: CASSLVLGEKLFF; J gene: TRBJ1-4; V gene: TRBV7-7; D gene: -; clone size: -
CDR3 DNA: TGTGCCAGCAGTCCCCCCCCCTTTGGGGCGCGGGGCTACACCTTC; CDR3 protein: CASSPPPFGARGYTF; J gene: TRBJ1-2; V gene: TRBV27; D gene: -; clone size: -
CDR3 DNA: TGTGCCAGCAGCCCCTCCGGACAGGGGAACTATGGCTACACCTTC; CDR3 protein: CASSPSGQGNYGYTF; J gene: TRBJ1-2; V gene: TRBV3-1/TRBV3-2; D gene: TRBD1; clone size: -
CDR3 DNA: TGTGCCAGCAGCTGCCGGGACAGGGAGTTTTTGAACACTGAAGCTTTCTTT; CDR3 protein: CASSCRDREFLNTEAFF; J gene: TRBJ1-1; V gene: TRBV6-8; D gene: TRBD1; clone size: -
CDR3 DNA: TGCAGCGTTGACACGGACAGATTGCGACTCATCTCTGGCTACACCTTC; CDR3 protein: CSVDTDRLRLISGYTF; J gene: TRBJ1-2; V gene: TRBV29-1; D gene: -; clone size: -
CDR3 DNA: TGCAGCGTTGAAGATTTGGCAGGAAACACCATATATTTT; CDR3 protein: CSVEDLAGNTIYF; J gene: TRBJ1-3; V gene: TRBV29-1; D gene: -; clone size: -
CDR3 DNA: TGTGCCAGCAGCCCCCCTTTCGCGAACACCGGGGAGCTGTTTTTT; CDR3 protein: CASSPPFANTGELFF; J gene: TRBJ2-2; V gene: TRBV7-9; D gene: -; clone size: -
CDR3 DNA: TGTGCCAGTCGTGACAGATCCTGGAACACTGAAGCTTTCTTT; CDR3 protein: CASRDRSWNTEAFF; J gene: TRBJ1-1; V gene: TRBV19; D gene: -; clone size: -
CDR3 DNA: TGTGCCAGCAGCTTAGGAATCGGCACTGAAGCTTTCTTT; CDR3 protein: CASSLGIGTEAFF; J gene: TRBJ1-1; V gene: TRBV11-3; D gene: -; clone size: -
CDR3 DNA: TGTGCCAGCAGTCAGCAGGACACCCTATTCACTGAAGCTTTCTTT; CDR3 protein: CASSQQDTLFTEAFF; J gene: TRBJ1-1; V gene: TRBV6-5; D gene: -; clone size: -
CDR3 DNA: TGTGCCAGAAGTCGTGCGAGAGGCACTGAAGCTTTCTTT; CDR3 protein: CARSRARGTEAFF; J gene: TRBJ1-1; V gene: TRBV5-3; D gene: -; clone size: few
CDR3 DNA: TGTGCCAGCAGTGAATTAGCCCCAGGGGTGGGGAACACCATATATTTT; CDR3 protein: CASSELAPGVGNTIYF; J gene: TRBJ1-3; V gene: TRBV2; D gene: -; clone size: -
CDR3 DNA: TGTGCCAGCAGCTTGCGGCAGGCAGCCGGGGAGCTGTTTTTT; CDR3 protein: CASSLRQAAGELFF; J gene: TRBJ2-2; V gene: TRBV5-4; D gene: -; clone size: -
CDR3 DNA: TGTGCCAGCACCGGACAGGGAGTCTCTGGAAACACCATATATTTT; CDR3 protein: CASTGQGVSGNTIYF; J gene: TRBJ1-3; V gene: TRBV18; D gene: TRBD1; clone size: -
CDR3 DNA: TGCGCCAGTTGGAGCGGGACAGGGAGTTCCTACGAGCAGTACTTC; CDR3 protein: CASWSGTGSSYEQYF; J gene: TRBJ2-7; V gene: TRBV5-1; D gene: TRBD1; clone size: -
CDR3 DNA: TGTGCCAGCAGTGAATTCTCAATGACCGGGACAGACAGCAATCAGCCCCAGCATTTT; CDR3 protein: CASSEFSMTGTDSNQPQHF; J gene: TRBJ1-5; V gene: TRBV2; D gene: TRBD1; clone size: -
CDR3 DNA: TGTGCCAGCAGTTCGGCCACAGACCTTTTTTACAATGAGCAGTTCTTC; CDR3 protein: CASSSATDLFYNEQFF; J gene: TRBJ2-1; V gene: TRBV27; D gene: -; clone size: -
CDR3 DNA: TGCGCCAGCAGTCCCCAGACAGGGAAGAACACTGAAGCTTTCTTT; CDR3 protein: CASSPQTGKNTEAFF; J gene: TRBJ1-1; V gene: TRBV23-1; D gene: TRBD1; clone size: -
CDR3 DNA: TGTGCCAGTAGTATCAACCGGGACAGCCTCCATGGCTACACCTTC; CDR3 protein: CASSINRDSLHGYTF; J gene: TRBJ1-2; V gene: TRBV19; D gene: TRBD1; clone size: once
CDR3 DNA: TGCGCCAGCAGCTGGTTAGGCGGAGATAATTCACCCCTCCACTTT; CDR3 protein: CASSWLGGDNSPLHF; J gene: TRBJ1-6; V gene: TRBV5-1; D gene: -; clone size: -
CDR3 DNA: TGTGCCAGCAATCCCTCCCGGGGTGAAGAGACCCAGTACTTC; CDR3 protein: CASNPSRGEETQYF; J gene: TRBJ2-5; V gene: TRBV21-1; D gene: -; clone size: -
CDR3 DNA: TGTGCCAGCAGCTTAGCACGGGGGTCTTCACCCCTCCACTTT; CDR3 protein: CASSLARGSSPLHF; J gene: TRBJ1-6; V gene: TRBV7-9; D gene: -; clone size: -
CDR3 DNA: TGTGCCAGCAGTGAACGTCTAGCGGGGGCCTACGAGCAGTACTTC; CDR3 protein: CASSERLAGAYEQYF; J gene: TRBJ2-7; V gene: TRBV6-1; D gene: TRBD2; clone size: -
CDR3 DNA: TGTGCCAGCAGTCGACTAAAGAACACTGAAGCTTTCTTT; CDR3 protein: CASSRLKNTEAFF; J gene: TRBJ1-1; V gene: TRBV28; D gene: -; clone size: -
CDR3 DNA: TGTGCCAGCACTACAGGGTTTGGGCAGCCCCAGCATTTT; CDR3 protein: CASTTGFGQPQHF; J gene: TRBJ1-5; V gene: TRBV6-5; D gene: -; clone size: few
CDR3 DNA: TGTGCCAGCAGCCAAGGGGCTAGCGGTTTCTACAATGAGCAGTTCTTC; CDR3 protein: CASSQGASGFYNEQFF; J gene: TRBJ2-1; V gene: TRBV14; D gene: TRBD2; clone size: -
CDR3 DNA: TGTGCCAGCAGCTTATACAGGTTCTTCAATCAGCCCCAGCATTTT; CDR3 protein: CASSLYRFFNQPQHF; J gene: TRBJ1-5; V gene: TRBV7-2; D gene: -; clone size: -
CDR3 DNA: TGTGCCAGCAGTGTCCAGAGGCAGGAGCAGTTCTTC; CDR3 protein: CASSVQRQEQFF; J gene: TRBJ2-1; V gene: TRBV2; D gene: -; clone size: -
CDR3 DNA: TGCGCCAGCAGCGAGGACGGACTTGGCGATACGCAGTATTTT; CDR3 protein: CASSEDGLGDTQYF; J gene: TRBJ2-3; V gene: TRBV5-1; D gene: -; clone size: -
CDR3 DNA: TGTGCCAGCTCCGGCTATGGCTACACCTTC; CDR3 protein: CASSGYGYTF; J gene: TRBJ1-2; V gene: TRBV12-3/TRBV12-4; D gene: -; clone size: -
CDR3 DNA: TGTGCCACCAGTGTGCAGAACAATGAGCAGTTCTTC; CDR3 protein: CATSVQNNEQFF; J gene: TRBJ2-1; V gene: TRBV24-1; D gene: -; clone size: -
CDR3 DNA: TGCGCCAGCAGCTTGTGGGGGGGTTCTCAAGAGACCCAGTACTTC; CDR3 protein: CASSLWGGSQETQYF; J gene: TRBJ2-5; V gene: TRBV5-1; D gene: TRBD2; clone size: -
CDR3 DNA: TGTGCCAGCAGTTGGGACAGGGTTGCGGCCGGGGAGCTGTTTTTT; CDR3 protein: CASSWDRVAAGELFF; J gene: TRBJ2-2; V gene: TRBV27; D gene: TRBD1; clone size: -
CDR3 DNA: TGTGCCACCGTTGGGACAGGGAACTCGGAGCGGGTAAACACCATATATTTT; CDR3 protein: CATVGTGNSERVNTIYF; J gene: TRBJ1-3; V gene: TRBV24-1; D gene: TRBD1; clone size: -
CDR3 DNA: TGTGCCAGCAGCCAAGCCTCGCAGGGGGGCCGGGACTTAGATACGCAGTATTTT; CDR3 protein: CASSQASQGGRDLDTQYF; J gene: TRBJ2-3; V gene: TRBV4-2; D gene: -; clone size: -
CDR3 DNA: TGTGCCAGTAGTACTTTAGGGGGCAGCACTGAAGCTTTCTTT; CDR3 protein: CASSTLGGSTEAFF; J gene: TRBJ1-1; V gene: TRBV19; D gene: TRBD1; clone size: -
CDR3 DNA: TGTGCCAGCAGTTTCAAATGGGGAGGGTATGGCTACACCTTC; CDR3 protein: CASSFKWGGYGYTF; J gene: TRBJ1-2; V gene: TRBV27; D gene: -; clone size: few
CDR3 DNA: TGTGCCAGCAGTTTGAAGACAGGGGCTTCCTACGAGCAGTACTTC; CDR3 protein: CASSLKTGASYEQYF; J gene: TRBJ2-7; V gene: TRBV6-2/TRBV6-3; D gene: TRBD1; clone size: once
CDR3 DNA: TGTGCCAGCAGTCAGGGGACAGTTGGAAACACCATATATTTT; CDR3 protein: CASSQGTVGNTIYF; J gene: TRBJ1-3; V gene: TRBV28; D gene: TRBD1; clone size: -